The clone carrying this T cell receptor beta chain was seen at least ten times. This sample is drawn from a study of T-cell reconstitution after alpha-beta-depleted transplantation in children. A TCRbeta library incorporating unique molecular identifiers was prepared. From the PCR reads, TCRdb called clonotypes with MiXCR, one entry per CDR3 protein. The sample lists approximately 190,000 distinct CDR3 sequences; about 8.2% were seen once. The sequencing here drew on PBMCs, mostly from graft donor cells, taken 360 days after TCRalphabeta/CD19-depleted stem cell transplant. The sequence derives from a male patient aged 2-9 years who had a stem cell transplant for acute myeloid leukemia, so the T cells may come from the graft donor.

Here the CDR3 DNA reads TGCAGCGTTGAATCGGCAGGGAGCACAGATACGCAGTATTTT. Translation: CSVESAGSTDTQYF. The J gene is TRBJ2-3, the V gene TRBV29-1, with D tentatively TRBD1 (5 bases). Trimming took 2 bases from V and 0 from J, leaving 9 bases between them. From germline, CDR1 is SQVTM and CDR2 ANQGSEA. The CDR3 is made up of 14 amino acids.